Each of the 21 T cell receptor beta chains below was sequenced from the same sample in a study of OX40 agonist ivuxolimab in advanced cancers. Some clones are missing from TCRdb's copy, which holds only in-frame ones; the method was immunoSEQ multiplex PCR. The data show approximately 39,000 clones, more than 70% seen once. The starting material was CD4+ or CD8+ T cells sorted from blood, obtained in a trial of the OX40 agonist ivuxolimab. Every receptor here comes from an adult with an advanced solid tumor such as melanoma, head and neck, liver or kidney cancer.

This chain connects TRBV5-6 to TRBJ2-7; 12 positions match TRBD2. The V and J ends lost 2 bases and 0 bases, in that order; junction bases with no gene match: 9. The CDR3 is 18 amino acids. Germline CDR1 reads SGHDT; CDR2 reads YYEEEE. The CDR3 here is CASSLMGLAGLLSYEQYF. Written as DNA, the CDR3 is TGTGCCAGCAGCTTAATGGGACTAGCGGGCCTGCTCTCCTACGAGCAGTACTTC.

A single count supports this clone. The DNA is omitted, as the CDR3 cannot be located on it reliably, and the CDR3 follows TCRdb's listing. This sequence joins TRBV7-9 and TRBJ1-1. Germline CDR1 and CDR2: SEHNR and FQNEAQ (reference sequence). The CDR3 is 15 residues long, ends included. The CDR3 region is CASSTSGGPDTEAFF.

The rearrangement uses TRBV7-6 and TRBJ1-2; 10 bases agree with TRBD1. V gave up 5 bases and J gave up 8 bases; unmatched junction bases: 11. Germline CDR1 is SGHVS and CDR2 is FNYEAQ. CDR3 length equals 15 residues. The chain's CDR3 is CASSVTGTGEGGYTF. As DNA, the CDR3 is TGTGCCAGCAGCGTTACCGGGACAGGGGAGGGCGGCTACACCTTC.

The J gene is TRBJ1-2, the V gene TRBV27; the match to TRBD1 covers 8 bases. Per germline, CDR1 MNHEY and CDR2 SMNVEV (reference sequence). Losses at the gene ends were 6 bases for V and 4 bases for J; bases not matched to a gene: 19. The CDR3 runs to 18 residues. The CDR3 nucleotides read TGTGCCAGCAGAGATTCCGGGACAGGTGCCTATGATGTCTATGGCTACACCTTC. Its translation: CASRDSGTGAYDVYGYTF.

The rearrangement uses TRBV9 and TRBJ2-7, with TRBD2 matching 12 bases. From germline, CDR1 is SGDLS and CDR2 YYNGEE. Trimming at V came to 0 bases and at J to 7 bases, leaving 5 bases not matched to a gene. This CDR3 comprises 15 residues. The CDR3 DNA is TGTGCCAGCAGCGTAGAGTCTAGCGGGGGGGAGGAGCAGTACTTC. It codes for CASSVESSGGEEQYF. Using reference TRBV9 and TRBJ2-7 for the parts outside the CDR3, the full variable domain is DSGVTQTPKHLITATGQRVTLRCSPRSGDLSVYWYQQSLDQGLQFLIQYYNGEERAKGNILERFSAQQFPDLHSELNLSSLELGDSALYFCASSVESSGGEEQYFGPGTRLTVT.

J is TRBJ2-7 and V is TRBV27; either TRBD1 or TRBD2 may supply D (5 bases each). The V end lost 5 bases, the J end lost 1 base, and 15 bases lay between the germline ends. The CDR3 is 15 residues long. Germline values: CDR1 MNHEY, CDR2 SMNVEV (reference sequence). The CDR3 region is CASSEPGRISYEQYF. CDR3 nucleotides: TGTGCCAGCAGTGAACCGGGACGAATTTCCTACGAGCAGTACTTC.

J is TRBJ1-1 and V is TRBV5-1, with D maybe TRBD1 (5 bases). V lost 0 bases and J lost 3, with 21 bases in between. Germline V CDR1 and CDR2: SGHRS, YFSETQ. CDR3 length: 18 amino acids. CDR3 protein: CASSLAQPLRGWDTEAFF. In DNA, the CDR3 is TGCGCCAGCAGCTTGGCCCAGCCGCTACGGGGGTGGGACACTGAAGCTTTCTTT. Variable domain in full (rest from reference TRBV5-1 and TRBJ1-1): KAGVTQTPRYLIKTRGQQVTLSCSPISGHRSVSWYQQTPGQGLQFLFEYFSETQRNKGNFPGRFSGRQFSNSRSEMNVSTLELGDSALYLCASSLAQPLRGWDTEAFFGQGTRLTVV.

The chain employs TRBV28 and TRBJ2-7, with D perhaps matching TRBD2 (5 bases). V gave up 3 bases and J gave up 5 bases, with 11 bases separating them. Germline V gives CDR1 MDHEN, CDR2 SYDVKM. The CDR3 loop spans 13 amino acids. The CDR3: CASSFRPLDEQYF. The CDR3 coding sequence is TGTGCCAGCAGTTTCCGCCCACTAGACGAGCAGTACTTC. Filled out from reference TRBV28 and TRBJ2-7, the complete variable domain reads DVKVTQSSRYLVKRTGEKVFLECVQDMDHENMFWYRQDPGLGLRLIYFSYDVKMKEKGDIPEGYSVSREKKERFSLILESASTNQTSMYLCASSFRPLDEQYFGPGTRLTVT.

The genes are TRBV5-4 and TRBJ2-3; D is ambiguous. Trimming took off 0 bases at V and 5 bases at J, with 13 bases between the two ends. The CDR3 is made up of 15 amino acids. Germline V gene sequence: CDR1 SGHNT, CDR2 YYREEE (reference sequence). CDR3 protein: CASSLVRDMRDTQYF. CDR3 sequence (DNA): TGTGCCAGCAGCTTGGTTAGAGACATGAGAGATACGCAGTATTTT.

V gene TRBV5-4 combines with J gene TRBJ1-1; a weak D match, TRBD1 (5 bases). The CDR3 loop spans 14 amino acids. Between the trimmed V and J ends, which lost 4 bases and 6 bases, there was a span of 16 bases. CDR1 and CDR2 (germline): SGHNT, YYREEE (reference sequence). In DNA, the CDR3 is TGTGCCAGCAGCATGGAGTTTTCGGGGGCTGAAGCTTTCTTT. Protein product: CASSMEFSGAEAFF.

This clone was counted a single time. The chain is built from TRBV7-2 and TRBJ1-2; TRBD1 might be the D (5 bases). Trimming cost V 5 bases and J 5 bases, with 24 bases left between them. The CDR3 extends over 17 amino acids. The germline CDR1 and CDR2 sequences are SGHTA and FQGNSA. CDR3 in amino acids: CASSPLGVTSVSYGYTF. The CDR3 DNA reads TGTGCCAGCAGCCCCCTGGGGGTAACCTCAGTCTCGTATGGCTACACCTTC. The variable domain in full, with the rest retrieved from reference TRBV7-2 and TRBJ1-2, is GAGVSQSPSNKVTEKGKDVELRCDPISGHTALYWYRQSLGQGLEFLIYFQGNSAPDKSGLPSDRFSAERTGGSVSTLTIQRTQQEDSAVYLCASSPLGVTSVSYGYTFGSGTRLTVV.

The chain carries TRBV9 and TRBJ1-5, with D perhaps matching TRBD1 (6 bases). V gave up 4 bases and J gave up 4 bases, with 15 bases separating them. CDR1 is SGDLS and CDR2 is YYNGEE in the germline V gene. The CDR3 is 15 amino acids. The CDR3, as DNA: TGTGCCAGCAGCCCCGGGACATTCTCTAATCAGCCCCAGCATTTT. Translating gives CASSPGTFSNQPQHF.

The rearrangement uses TRBV19 and TRBJ1-5, with D possibly TRBD1 on 5 matching bases. This CDR3 comprises 14 residues. Germline CDR1 LNHDA, CDR2 SQIVND (reference sequence). Between the trimmed V and J ends, which lost 1 base and 5 bases, there was a span of 9 bases. The CDR3 here is CASSIGWGDQPQHF. In DNA form, the CDR3 reads TGTGCCAGTAGTATAGGATGGGGGGATCAGCCCCAGCATTTT.

This clone was recorded a few times. The chain carries TRBV11-1 and TRBJ2-7, with 12 bases fitting TRBD1. The V gene end was trimmed by 5 bases and the J gene end by 7 bases; junction bases not matched to a gene: 6. Germline V lookup: CDR1 SGHAT, CDR2 FQDESV (reference sequence). The CDR3 contains 14 residues. The CDR3 nucleotides read TGTGCCAGCAGCCCCAGGGACAGGGGGCGTGAGCAGTACTTC. Encoded protein: CASSPRDRGREQYF.

The V gene is TRBV6-1, the J gene TRBJ2-7, with no clear D. The CDR3 has 17 amino acids. CDR1 and CDR2 from the germline V gene are MNHNS and SASEGT. V lost 2 bases and J 2 bases, leaving 19 bases between the germline ends. DNA for the CDR3: TGTGCCAGCAGTGAAATCCCCGAAGTAAGCTTAACCTACGAGCAGTACTTC. Protein: CASSEIPEVSLTYEQYF.

V is TRBV4-2 and J is TRBJ2-6; D remains unclear. Trimming shortened V by 1 base and J by 0 bases, and 4 bases separated the two germline ends. The CDR3 is made up of 15 amino acids. The germline V gene has CDR1 LGHNA and CDR2 YNFKEQ. Here the CDR3 reads CASSQGPSGANVLTF. As DNA, the CDR3 is TGTGCCAGCAGCCAAGGGCCCTCTGGGGCCAACGTCCTGACTTTC.

This sequence joins TRBV5-1 and TRBJ1-1, with D unclear. CDR1 SGHRS and CDR2 YFSETQ come from the germline V gene. The CDR3 sequence is 12 residues long. Trimming removed 5 bases from V and 1 base from J, with 6 bases in between. CDR3 amino acids: CASRVGNTEAFF. The CDR3 DNA reads as TGCGCCAGCAGAGTGGGGAACACTGAAGCTTTCTTT.

This sequence joins TRBV11-2 and TRBJ2-7; 7 bases fit TRBD1. J lost 3 bases, V lost 5 bases, and 7 bases had no gene match. Germline V gene sequence: CDR1 SGHAT, CDR2 FQNNGV. The CDR3 sequence is 14 residues long. The CDR3 region is CASSPGTEVYEQYF. CDR3 in DNA: TGTGCCAGCAGCCCCGGGACAGAAGTCTACGAGCAGTACTTC.

This chain uses TRBV27 with TRBJ2-5; the D gene is possibly TRBD1 (6 bases). V gave up 4 bases and J gave up 0 bases, with 12 bases separating them. The CDR3 contains 15 residues. Germline V gene data show CDR1 as MNHEY and CDR2 as SMNVEV (reference sequence). CDR3 in amino acids: CASSSIRGYQETQYF. CDR3 sequence (DNA): TGTGCCAGCAGTTCGATTAGGGGGTACCAAGAGACCCAGTACTTC.

The chain is built from TRBV28 and TRBJ1-5; a weak D match, TRBD1 (6 bases). Germline CDR1 and CDR2: MDHEN and SYDVKM. This CDR3 comprises 14 residues. V was trimmed by 1 base and J by 4 bases, leaving 8 bases between them. The CDR3 here is CASSLYQGNQPQHF. The CDR3 coding sequence is TGTGCCAGCAGTTTATATCAGGGGAATCAGCCCCAGCATTTT. Full variable domain (missing parts from reference TRBV28 and TRBJ1-5): DVKVTQSSRYLVKRTGEKVFLECVQDMDHENMFWYRQDPGLGLRLIYFSYDVKMKEKGDIPEGYSVSREKKERFSLILESASTNQTSMYLCASSLYQGNQPQHFGDGTRLSIL.

The rearrangement links TRBV9 to TRBJ2-1, with D maybe TRBD1 (5 bases). V was pared by 0 bases and J by 1 base, with 14 bases between. The CDR3 is made up of 17 amino acids. Germline V CDR1 and CDR2: SGDLS, YYNGEE. The CDR3 nucleotides are TGTGCCAGCAGCGTAGTGGGGCCCCGAAATTCCTACAATGAGCAGTTCTTC. It yields the protein CASSVVGPRNSYNEQFF.